The 17 T cell receptor beta chains below all came from one sample that was sequenced in a study of regulatory T cells in long-lasting Graves disease. Time point specified: newly diagnosed GD, antithyroid drugs for less than 3 months. RNA from PBMCs was the source of the TCR library. Library construction for TCR beta used iRepertoire HTBI primers and Arm-PCR of CDR3 regions. One entry per CDR3 protein, called by TCRdb with MiXCR from the multiplex PCR reads. The table has under 250,000 distinct CDR3 sequences, around 19% seen once; the top ten hold about 11%. These data were also filed under a second study, of T cells in Graves' hyperthyroidism and ophthalmopathy.

The source was peripheral blood mononuclear cells (PBMCs), collected at new diagnosis, from a patient treated with antithyroid drugs. The receptors come from a woman aged 25-40 years with Graves disease.

This clonotype occurred many times. This rearrangement joins TRBV29-1 to TRBJ1-2; maybe TRBD1 (6 bases). Germline loops: CDR1 SQVTM, CDR2 ANQGSEA. The CDR3 covers 12 residues. V lost 7 bases, J lost 4 bases, and 13 bases lay in between. In nucleotides, the CDR3 is TGCAGCGCCGGACAGATCGGCTATGGCTACACCTTC. Amino acid sequence: CSAGQIGYGYTF. The full variable domain, completed using reference TRBV29-1 and TRBJ1-2, is SAVISQKPSRDICQRGTSLTIQCQVDSQVTMMFWYRQQPGQSLTLIATANQGSEATYESGFVIDKFPISRPNLTFSTLTVSNMSPEDSSIYLCSAGQIGYGYTFGSGTRLTVV.

This clonotype was seen many times. The chain recombines TRBV12-3 or TRBV12-4 with TRBJ1-6; TRBD1 might be the D (6 bases). V was clipped by 7 bases and J by 0 bases, with 16 bases between them. This CDR3 is built from 17 residues. For the CDR3, the DNA is TGTGCCAGCACTCGTAAAACAGGGAGCTCCTATAATTCACCCCTCCACTTT. Translated, it gives CASTRKTGSSYNSPLHF.

This clonotype was counted between two and nine times. V usage is TRBV4-1 and J usage is TRBJ2-7; TRBD1 aligns across 8 bases. The CDR3 is 16 residues long. V lost 0 bases to trimming and J lost 7 bases; unmatched junction nucleotides: 11. The germline gives CDR1 MGHRA, CDR2 YSYEKL. CDR3 sequence (DNA): TGCGCCAGCAGCCAAGATGAGGAGACAGGGGTGAGGGAGCAGTACTTC. Protein sequence: CASSQDEETGVREQYF.

This sequence joins TRBV2 and TRBJ2-5; weak D call: TRBD2 (7 bases). The germline V and J ends were trimmed by 6 bases and 1 base, with 15 bases remaining between them. The CDR3 has 15 residues. Per the germline V gene, CDR1 is SNHLY and CDR2 is FYNNEI. The CDR3, as DNA: TGTGCCAGCAGCTTTGGGGGGGGGCTCCAAGAGACCCAGTACTTC. Amino acids: CASSFGGGLQETQYF.

In its sample, this clonotype was seen many times. The chain employs TRBV6-1 and TRBJ2-7; D is unresolved. The V end lost 7 bases, the J end lost 4 bases, and 17 bases lay between the germline ends. CDR1 MNHNS and CDR2 SASEGT come from the germline V gene. The CDR3 totals 14 residues. The CDR3 DNA is TGTGCCAGCACGGTTAGAGGTCTCCGATACGAGCAGTACTTC. Encoded protein: CASTVRGLRYEQYF.

The sample holds many counts of this clonotype. The gene calls are TRBV28 and TRBJ2-7; no definite D call. V lost 7 bases and J 3 bases, leaving 13 bases between the germline ends. The CDR3 has 13 residues. CDR1 and CDR2 from the germline V gene are MDHEN and SYDVKM. CDR3 coding DNA: TGTGCCAGCAATCGGCAGTCAGACTACGAGCAGTACTTC. This sequence encodes CASNRQSDYEQYF. Filled out from reference TRBV28 and TRBJ2-7, the complete variable domain reads DVKVTQSSRYLVKRTGEKVFLECVQDMDHENMFWYRQDPGLGLRLIYFSYDVKMKEKGDIPEGYSVSREKKERFSLILESASTNQTSMYLCASNRQSDYEQYFGPGTRLTVT.

Details on this clonotype: Relative to the germline gene, one junction end is altered; a read error may explain this. V is TRBV7-9 and J is TRBJ2-5; weak D call: TRBD1 (6 bases). Germline V lookup: CDR1 SEHNR, CDR2 FQNEAQ (reference sequence). The CDR3 is made up of 12 amino acids. CDR3 residues: CASSVGDRRQDF. For the CDR3, the DNA is TGTGCCAGCAGTGTGGGTGACCGACGACAGGACTTC. Drawing the rest from reference TRBV7-9 and TRBJ2-5, the complete variable domain is DTGVSQNPRHKITKRGQNVTFRCDPISEHNRLYWYRQTLGQGPEFLTYFQNEAQLEKSRLLSDRFSAERPKGSFSTLEIQRTEQGDSAMYLCASSVGDRRQDFGPGTRLLVL.

This rearrangement joins TRBV20-1 to TRBJ1-1; D perhaps matches TRBD1 (6 bases). The V and J ends lost 5 bases and 1 base respectively, with 8 bases between them. Germline V gives CDR1 DFQATT, CDR2 SNEGSKA (reference sequence). The CDR3 runs to 12 residues. CDR3 in amino acids: CSALDRNTEAFF. The CDR3 bases are TGCAGTGCTCTGGACAGGAACACTGAAGCTTTCTTT.

This clonotype was seen ten or more times. The chain recombines TRBV11-2 with TRBJ2-4; D ambiguous. This CDR3 contains 16 residues. The V and J ends lost 5 bases and 2 bases respectively, with 16 bases between them. Germline CDR1 is SGHAT and CDR2 is FQNNGV. CDR3 amino acids: CASSHDTLLTKNIQYF. Here the CDR3 DNA reads TGTGCCAGCAGCCATGACACGCTGCTGACCAAAAACATTCAGTACTTC.

This clonotype was recorded at least ten times. The J gene is TRBJ1-2, the V gene TRBV30; unclear D gene. Trimming cost V 0 bases and J 11 bases, with 10 bases left between them. Looked up from germline, CDR1 is GTSNPN and CDR2 is SVGIG (reference sequence). This CDR3 contains 11 residues. CDR3 coding DNA: TGTGCCTGGAGTGTAACGTCCTATTACACCTTC. It is translated as CAWSVTSYYTF.

This clonotype came up many times. This rearrangement joins TRBV7-2 to TRBJ1-1; maybe TRBD1 (6 bases). The V gene's germline CDR1 is SGHTA and CDR2 FQGNSA. This CDR3 comprises 15 residues. Trimming stripped 2 bases from V and 0 bases from J, with 10 bases between. The CDR3 DNA reads as TGTGCCAGCAGCTTATCGGGGGGCTTGAACACTGAAGCTTTCTTT. Encoded protein: CASSLSGGLNTEAFF.

On this clonotype itself: A much larger clone differs by one base, so this may be a read error. In this CDR3 the conserved last residue, phenylalanine or tryptophan, is missing, so a read error is likely. The chain carries TRBV5-6 and TRBJ2-1, with 14 positions matching TRBD2. Trimming cost V 2 bases and J 6 bases; bases outside gene matches: 4. The CDR3 extends over 16 amino acids. The germline CDR1 and CDR2 sequences are SGHDT and YYEEEE. The CDR3 DNA follows: TGTGCCAGCAGCTTTCGGGGACTAGCGGGGGTCAATGAGCAGTTCTGC. Translating gives CASSFRGLAGVNEQFC.

The V gene is TRBV11-2, the J gene TRBJ2-1; no firm D call. V lost 1 base and J lost 7, with 14 bases in between. Germline V gives CDR1 SGHAT, CDR2 FQNNGV. The CDR3 extends over 15 amino acids. The CDR3 nucleotides read TGTGCCAGCAGCTTAGGGGGAAACTTTAGGAATGAGCAGTTCTTC. Translation gives CASSLGGNFRNEQFF.

This chain connects TRBV6-2 or TRBV6-3 to TRBJ1-1; D is unresolved. The germline V gene encodes CDR1 MNHEY and CDR2 SVGEGT. CDR3 length: 13 residues. V was cut by 5 bases and J by 6 bases, with 13 bases left in between. Here the CDR3 DNA reads TGTGCCAGCAGTGAAAAAAGGCGGTCTGAAGCTTTCTTT. It codes for CASSEKRRSEAFF.

This clonotype has a count of ten or more. The chain joins TRBV12-3 or TRBV12-4 to TRBJ1-1; D gene ambiguous. The CDR3 extends over 12 amino acids. V was cut by 1 base and J by 6 bases, with 6 bases left in between. CDR3 sequence: CASSLVSPEAFF. CDR3 coding DNA: TGTGCCAGCAGTTTAGTCAGTCCTGAAGCTTTCTTT.

This clonotype was found many times. J is TRBJ2-2 and V is TRBV18, with 9 bases lining up with TRBD1. The CDR3 has 17 amino acids. Germline V gives CDR1 KGHSH, CDR2 LQKENI. The ends lost 6 bases at V and 6 bases at J; junction bases unmatched: 14. CDR3 bases: TGTGCCAGCTCCCCTAACAGGGGGCGGACGACCTCCGGGGAGCTGTTTTTT. Amino acids: CASSPNRGRTTSGELFF.

This clonotype was observed at least ten times. The V and J genes are TRBV18 and TRBJ1-3; possible D gene TRBD1, 6 bases. The CDR3 has 15 residues. V was shortened by 3 bases and J by 3 bases, with 12 bases between the two germline ends. The germline V gene has CDR1 KGHSH and CDR2 LQKENI. In DNA, the CDR3 is TGTGCCAGCTCACCGGACAGCTTGTATGGAAACACCATATATTTT. Protein: CASSPDSLYGNTIYF.